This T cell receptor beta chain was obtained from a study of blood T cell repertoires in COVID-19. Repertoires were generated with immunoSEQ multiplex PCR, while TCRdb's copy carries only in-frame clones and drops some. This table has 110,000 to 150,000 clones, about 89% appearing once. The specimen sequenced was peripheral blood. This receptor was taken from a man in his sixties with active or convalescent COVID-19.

CDR3 in amino acids: CASSPDGGSGNGQFF. In DNA, the CDR3 is TGTGCCAGCAGCCCCGACGGGGGGTCCGGTAACGGGCAGTTCTTC. The chain recombines TRBV7-8 with TRBJ2-1; 7 positions agree with TRBD2. Trimming cost V 5 bases and J 12 bases; bases outside gene matches: 16. This CDR3 has 15 amino acids. Germline assignment: CDR1 SGHVS and CDR2 FQNEAQ.